Shown below are 22 T cell receptor beta chains from a single sample sequenced in a study of T cells in women clearing cervical HPV infection. The data were produced by immunoSEQ multiplex PCR, yet TCRdb's version contains in-frame clones alone and is incomplete. The sample shows about 32,000 clones, and 3.5% to 5.5% sits with its ten largest clones. What was sequenced was blood buffy coat. All receptors derive from a woman aged 18 to 75 with a cervical HPV16 infection that either progressed to CIN3+ or cleared (not recorded which).

Comments on this clone: The CDR3 goes on 3 residues after the read ends, and that part is filled in from the germline J gene. The rearrangement joins TRBV18 to TRBJ2-6; D call uncertain. From germline, CDR1 is KGHSH and CDR2 LQKENI. The CDR3 is 15 amino acids. Trimming pared 3 bases from V and 2 bases from J, leaving 8 bases between. The CDR3: CASSPATPGANVLTF. The CDR3 DNA, read in part, is TGTGCCAGCTCACCGGCGACTCCTGGGGCCAACGTC.

Notes on this clone: The read comes to an end 3 residues before the CDR3 does, leaving the germline J gene to fill in the end. This sequence joins TRBV10-3 and TRBJ2-1, with D maybe TRBD2 (6 bases). Germline CDR1 reads ENHRY; CDR2 reads SYGVKD. V dropped 6 bases and J dropped 6 bases, with 15 bases sitting between them. The CDR3 is made up of 14 amino acids. The CDR3 here is CAISGLALGNEQFF. The DNA read from the CDR3 is TGTGCCATCAGCGGGCTAGCGCTGGGCAATGAG.

Of note for this clone: The read stops 3 residues short of the end of the CDR3; the missing end is completed from the germline J gene. The V gene is TRBV19, the J gene TRBJ1-5; TRBD1 matches at 7 bases. CDR1 and CDR2 (germline): LNHDA, SQIVND (reference sequence). This CDR3 is built from 17 residues. Trimming at V came to 5 bases and at J to 0 bases, leaving 10 bases not matched to a gene. The CDR3 here is CASSPDRSRFSNQPQHF. Partial CDR3 DNA: TGTGCCAGTAGTCCGGACAGGTCTAGGTTTAGCAATCAGCCC. Full variable domain (remainder filled in from reference TRBV19 and TRBJ1-5): DGGITQSPKYLFRKEGQNVTLSCEQNLNHDAMYWYRQDPGQGLRLIYYSQIVNDFQKGDIAEGYSVSREKKESFPLTVTSAQKNPTAFYLCASSPDRSRFSNQPQHFGDGTRLSIL.

A remark on this clone: The read is 3 residues too short to cover the CDR3 end, so that end is filled in from the germline J gene. The same CDR3 arises from other DNA sequences in this sample as well. The chain employs TRBV5-1 and TRBJ2-7; 7 bases are shared with TRBD1. The ends lost 0 bases at V and 1 base at J; junction bases unmatched: 1. Germline V lookup: CDR1 SGHRS, CDR2 YFSETQ. The CDR3 has 14 residues. CDR3 bases read: TGCGCCAGCAGCTTGGCGGGACAGTCCTACGAG. It translates to CASSLAGQSYE. The whole CDR3 sequence is CASSLAGQSYEQYF.

With regard to this clone: The read terminates 3 residues before the CDR3 end, so the remaining end is supplied by the germline J gene. The chain uses TRBV6-2 or TRBV6-3 and TRBJ1-4; weak D call: TRBD1 (6 bases). The CDR3 covers 14 residues. V lost 5 bases, J lost 5 bases, and 12 bases lay in between. The germline V gene encodes CDR1 MNHEY and CDR2 SVGEGT. The CDR3 is CASSPGTRNEKLFF. CDR3 bases read: TGTGCCAGCAGTCCCGGGACACGGAATGAAAAA.

As to this clone: Read coverage stops 3 residues before the CDR3 terminus; the germline J gene supplies the remainder. The genes are TRBV7-2 and TRBJ1-2, with TRBD1 as a possible D gene (6 bases). Trimming left V 6 bases short and J 0 bases short, with 11 bases between. The CDR3 length is 14 residues. The germline V gene encodes CDR1 SGHTA and CDR2 FQGNSA. The part of the CDR3 DNA that was read is TGTGCCAGCAGATCTGACAGGACTAACTATGGC. This codes for CASRSDRTNYG. The whole CDR3 reads CASRSDRTNYGYTF.

Turning to this clone: The read gets to within 3 residues of the CDR3 end, and the germline J gene fills in the rest. The chain employs TRBV5-1 and TRBJ1-4; a possible D gene is TRBD1 (6 bases). CDR1 is SGHRS, CDR2 YFSETQ, per germline. The CDR3 is 13 amino acids. This CDR3 reads CASSSDSYSPLFF. The DNA read from the CDR3 is TGCGCCAGCAGCTCGGACAGTTATTCACCA.

A word on this clone: The read gets to within 3 residues of the CDR3 end, and the germline J gene fills in the rest. This chain connects TRBV5-1 to TRBJ1-1, with 11 bases fitting TRBD1. Per the germline V gene, CDR1 is SGHRS and CDR2 is YFSETQ. Losses at the gene ends were 0 bases for V and 6 bases for J; bases not matched to a gene: 4. The CDR3 runs 15 residues. Partial CDR3 DNA: TGCGCCAGCAGCTTGGCTTTGGGACAGGGGGCTGAA. The encoded protein is CASSLALGQGAE. The complete CDR3 sequence is CASSLALGQGAEAFF.

Of note for this clone: The read halts 3 residues ahead of the CDR3 end, with the missing end drawn from the germline J gene. This chain connects TRBV2 to TRBJ1-4; TRBD1 aligns across 12 bases. This CDR3 is 18 amino acids long. Germline V lookup: CDR1 SNHLY, CDR2 FYNNEI. CDR3 bases read: TGTGCCAGCAACCCGGGACAGGGGGCTAGCTCTGGGGCCAACGTA. Encoded protein: CASNPGQGASSGANV. The whole CDR3 sequence is CASNPGQGASSGANVLFF. The full variable domain, rest sourced from reference TRBV2 and TRBJ1-4, is EPEVTQTPSHQVTQMGQEVILRCVPISNHLYFYWYRQILGQKVEFLVSFYNNEISEKSEIFDDQFSVERPDGSNFTLKIRSTKLEDSAMYFCASNPGQGASSGANVLFFGSGTQLSVL.

This CDR3 reads CASSNVGGVRYNEQFF. The CDR3 bases that were read are TGTGCCAGTAGTAATGTCGGGGGGGTAAGATACAATGAG. The rearrangement links TRBV19 to TRBJ2-1, with 8 bases aligning to TRBD2. The read gets to within 3 residues of the CDR3 end, and the germline J gene fills in the rest. The CDR3 is 16 residues long. CDR1 is LNHDA, CDR2 SQIVND, per germline (reference sequence). The V gene end was trimmed by 4 bases and the J gene end by 4 bases; junction bases not matched to a gene: 9.

To note about this clone: With the read ending 3 residues before the CDR3 end, the germline J gene is used to fill in that end. The chain recombines TRBV5-4 with TRBJ2-2, with D possibly matching TRBD1 (5 bases). The CDR3 spans 16 residues. Germline-derived CDR1 and CDR2 are SGHNT and YYREEE (reference sequence). CDR3 DNA, as far as it was read: TGTGCCAGCAGCTTGGGGGGTCCCTCTGGGGCCAACGTG. Translating gives CASSLGGPSGANV. The complete CDR3 reads CASSLGGPSGANVLFF.

As concerns this clone: Its ends do not fully match the called genes, so a read error is possible. The read gets to within 3 residues of the CDR3 end, and the germline J gene fills in the rest. This chain joins TRBV27 and TRBJ2-4; TRBD2 agrees at 10 bases. Germline V lookup: CDR1 MNHEY, CDR2 SMNVEV (reference sequence). The CDR3 runs to 15 residues. CDR3 sequence: CASSPGLAAKNIQYF. CDR3 DNA, as far as it was read: TGTGCCAGCAGCCCTGGACTAGCGGCCAAAAATATT.

To note about this clone: The read is 3 residues too short to cover the CDR3 end, so that end is filled in from the germline J gene. The rearrangement joins TRBV6-2 or TRBV6-3 to TRBJ1-1; 11 bases are a match to TRBD1. The CDR3 is made up of 14 amino acids. In germline, CDR1 is MNHEY, CDR2 SVGEGT. J lost 5 bases, V lost 5 bases, and 4 bases had no gene match. The part of the CDR3 DNA that was read is TGTGCCAGCAGTACCCGGGACAGGGGGACTGAA. Encoded protein: CASSTRDRGTE. In full, the CDR3 is CASSTRDRGTEAFF.

A note on this clone: The sequenced fragment ends 3 residues before the CDR3 boundary, so the rest is inferred from the germline J gene. V gene TRBV28 combines with J gene TRBJ1-1; D not certain. CDR1 and CDR2 from the germline V gene are MDHEN and SYDVKM. Trimming removed 3 bases from V and 0 bases from J, with 5 bases in between. This CDR3 comprises 13 residues. The sequenced part of the CDR3 DNA is TGTGCCAGCAGTTTTTCTATGAACACTGAA. Amino acid sequence: CASSFSMNTE. The full CDR3 reads CASSFSMNTEAFF.

About this clone: The observed sequence ends 3 residues before the CDR3 terminus, with the missing tail filled in from the germline J gene. The rearrangement links TRBV19 to TRBJ2-3; 10 nucleotides match TRBD1. CDR3 length: 15 amino acids. Germline CDR1 and CDR2: LNHDA and SQIVND (reference sequence). The chain's CDR3 is CASSIEGTGAQPQYF. The part of the CDR3 DNA that was read is TGTGCCAGTAGTATAGAGGGGACAGGGGCTCAGCCG.

Comments on this clone: The read comes to an end 3 residues before the CDR3 does, leaving the germline J gene to fill in the end. The chain employs TRBV5-6 and TRBJ2-2; no clear D. Germline V gives CDR1 SGHDT, CDR2 YYEEEE. The CDR3 has 13 residues. V lost 4 bases, J lost 5 bases, and 9 bases lay in between. The sequenced CDR3 bases are TGTGCCAGCAGCCGCGTCTGGACCGGGGAG. The encoded protein is CASSRVWTGE. The CDR3, in full, reads CASSRVWTGELFF.

A word on this clone: The read terminates 3 residues ahead of where the CDR3 ends, so the germline J gene completes it. This chain joins TRBV2 and TRBJ1-1, with 9 bases aligning to TRBD1. The junction had 10 bases not matched to a gene; V was cut back by 5 bases and J by 3 bases. CDR3 length: 16 residues. The germline CDR1 and CDR2 sequences are SNHLY and FYNNEI. The part of the CDR3 DNA that was read is TGTGCCAGCAGTTTTAATCCGGGACAGGGAGACACTGAA. Its protein product is CASSFNPGQGDTE. Given in full, the CDR3 is CASSFNPGQGDTEAFF. Based on the CDR3 plus reference TRBV2 and TRBJ1-1, the full variable domain is EPEVTQTPSHQVTQMGQEVILRCVPISNHLYFYWYRQILGQKVEFLVSFYNNEISEKSEIFDDQFSVERPDGSNFTLKIRSTKLEDSAMYFCASSFNPGQGDTEAFFGQGTRLTVV.

Comments on this clone: The CDR3 end lies 3 residues beyond the end of the read and is filled in from the germline J gene. V is TRBV18 and J is TRBJ2-3, with 7 nucleotides matching TRBD2. CDR1 is KGHSH, CDR2 LQKENI, per germline. CDR3 length: 13 amino acids. The CDR3 reads CASSPGTKETQYF. Incomplete CDR3 DNA: TGTGCCAGCTCACCAGGGACTAAAGAGACG.

With regard to this clone: The missing CDR3 end, 3 residues past where the read stops, is filled in from the germline J gene. The chain recombines TRBV19 with TRBJ1-6; a possible D gene is TRBD1 (6 bases). This CDR3 is 14 amino acids long. Germline-derived CDR1 and CDR2 are LNHDA and SQIVND (reference sequence). The ends were cut back, 2 bases at V and 6 bases at J, with 8 bases in the middle. CDR3 protein: CASSITGPNSPLHF. CDR3 DNA (partial): TGTGCCAGTAGTATAACAGGGCCTAATTCACCC.

To note about this clone: The CDR3 extends 3 residues past the end of the read, so its final part is completed from the germline J gene. This chain uses TRBV19 with TRBJ2-4, with TRBD1 identical over 8 bases. This CDR3 contains 13 residues. CDR1 and CDR2 (germline): LNHDA, SQIVND (reference sequence). The CDR3 is CASSIDRGRSQYF. The covered CDR3 bases are TGTGCCAGTAGTATAGACAGGGGGCGAAGT.

For this clone: The read terminates 3 residues ahead of where the CDR3 ends, so the germline J gene completes it. The V gene is TRBV30, the J gene TRBJ2-4, with TRBD2 as a possible D gene (7 bases). Germline CDR1 and CDR2: GTSNPN and SVGIG (reference sequence). The CDR3 totals 14 residues. CDR3 in amino acids: CAWSPSGGNYGQYF. Partial CDR3 DNA: TGTGCCTGGAGTCCCTCGGGGGGCAACTATGGT.

To note about this clone: The DNA ends 3 residues before the CDR3 does, and the rest of the CDR3 is filled in from the germline J gene. V gene TRBV11-3 combines with J gene TRBJ2-5; D ambiguous. CDR3 length: 13 residues. Germline-derived CDR1 and CDR2 are SGHNT and YENEEA. The V and J ends lost 2 bases and 5 bases respectively, with 9 bases between them. This CDR3 is CASSLSLYETQYF. CDR3 bases read: TGTGCCAGCAGCTTAAGTCTCTATGAGACC.